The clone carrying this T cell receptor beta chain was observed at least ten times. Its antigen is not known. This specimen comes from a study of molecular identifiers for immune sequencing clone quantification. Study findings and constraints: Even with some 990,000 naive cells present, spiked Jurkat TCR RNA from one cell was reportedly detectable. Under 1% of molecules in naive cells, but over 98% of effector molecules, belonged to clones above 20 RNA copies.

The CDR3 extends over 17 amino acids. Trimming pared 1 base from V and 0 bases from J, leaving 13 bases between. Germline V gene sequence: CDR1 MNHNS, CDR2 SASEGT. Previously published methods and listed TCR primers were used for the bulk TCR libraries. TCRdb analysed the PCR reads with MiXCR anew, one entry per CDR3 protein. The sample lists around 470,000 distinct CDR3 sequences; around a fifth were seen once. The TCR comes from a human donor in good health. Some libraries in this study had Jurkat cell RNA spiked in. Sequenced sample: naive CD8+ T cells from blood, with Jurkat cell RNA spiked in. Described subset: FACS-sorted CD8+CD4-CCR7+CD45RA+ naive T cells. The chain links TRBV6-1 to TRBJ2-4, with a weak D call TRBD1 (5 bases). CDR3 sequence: CASSEGGRSLAKNIQYF. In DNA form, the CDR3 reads TGTGCCAGCAGTGAAGGGGGCAGGTCGCTAGCCAAAAACATTCAGTACTTC.